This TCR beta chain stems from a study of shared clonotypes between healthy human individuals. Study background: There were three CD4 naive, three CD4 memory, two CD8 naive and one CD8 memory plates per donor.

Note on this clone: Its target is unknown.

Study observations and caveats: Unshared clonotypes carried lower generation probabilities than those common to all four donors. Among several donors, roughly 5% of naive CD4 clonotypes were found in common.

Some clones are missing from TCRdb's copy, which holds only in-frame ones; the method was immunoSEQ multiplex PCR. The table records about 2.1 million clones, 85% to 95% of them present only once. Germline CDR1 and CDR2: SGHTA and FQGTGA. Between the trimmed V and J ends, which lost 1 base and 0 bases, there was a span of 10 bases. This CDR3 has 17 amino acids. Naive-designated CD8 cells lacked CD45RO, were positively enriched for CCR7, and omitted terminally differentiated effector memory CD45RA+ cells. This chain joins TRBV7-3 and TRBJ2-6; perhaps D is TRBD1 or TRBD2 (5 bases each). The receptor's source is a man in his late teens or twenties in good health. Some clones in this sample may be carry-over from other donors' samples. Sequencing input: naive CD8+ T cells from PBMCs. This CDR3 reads CASSLRPGTSGANVLTF. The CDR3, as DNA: TGTGCCAGCAGCTTAAGACCAGGGACCTCTGGGGCCAACGTCCTGACTTTC.